The clone carrying this T cell receptor beta chain turned up a few times. The record originates from a study of T-cell reconstitution after alpha-beta-depleted transplantation in children. The CDR3 contains 11 residues. CDR1 is SEHNR and CDR2 is FQNEAQ in the germline V gene (reference sequence). Trimming removed 10 bases from V and 9 bases from J, with 13 bases in between. The authors prepared the TCRbeta library with unique molecular identifiers. From the PCR reads, TCRdb called clonotypes with MiXCR, one entry per CDR3 protein. The sample holds about 340,000 distinct CDR3 sequences, 10% seen once. The genes are TRBV7-9 and TRBJ2-1; D is ambiguous. This material consisted of PBMCs from the stem cell graft donor, taken from the stem cell graft. This TCR was sampled from a human donor who donated a stem cell graft to a child with acute lymphoblastic leukemia. The CDR3 nucleotides read TGTGCCAAGGGCCCCCGGGCTGAGCAGTTCTTC. Encoded protein: CAKGPRAEQFF.